This T cell receptor beta chain was identified during a study of blood T cell repertoires in COVID-19. Study information: There were acute and convalescent COVID-19 samples, and they came from the United States, Italy and Spain. The cDNA or gDNA used as material had been derived from T cells, B-cell-depleted T cells, or PBMCs.

Authors' methods: Using reference gene primer amplification, nucleated cell counts were estimated. Produced via immunoSEQ multiplex PCR; TCRdb's table is partial and in-frame only. The D gene and trimming were derived from the DNA, and the V and J assignments and clone size from that table. Of 150,000 to 200,000 clones in the sample, 80% to 90% were seen once. This CDR3 contains 14 residues. CDR1 and CDR2 from the germline V gene are SGHRS and YFSETQ. The V segment lost 4 bases and the J segment 4 bases; nucleotides outside the gene matches: 7. The sequence was obtained from a man in his 60s with acute or convalescent COVID-19. The chain links TRBV5-1 to TRBJ2-7; 8 bases match TRBD1. The sequenced sample consisted of peripheral blood. CDR3 nucleotide sequence: TGCGCCAGCAGCCTCGTCCAGGGGGCGTACGAGCAGTACTTC. Protein product: CASSLVQGAYEQYF.